This T cell receptor (beta chain) was found in a study of T cell repertoires in cytomegalovirus infection. Overall study: Selected CMV epitopes included recently identified HLA-C-restricted ones as well as well-studied HLA-B-restricted ones. Findings and limits, study-wide: HLA-C-restricted CMV-specific TCR beta clonotypes were dominant in the ex vivo response.

Germline V CDR1 and CDR2: MNHEY, SVGEGT. Trimming removed 5 bases from V and 0 bases from J, with 11 bases in between. This CDR3 is built from 15 residues. A word on this clonotype: Its antigen is as yet unknown.

TCRdb fed the reads into MiXCR, producing one record per CDR3 protein. The data hold a few hundred thousand distinct CDR3 sequences, with 20% to 25% observed a single time. The gene calls are TRBV6-2 or TRBV6-3 and TRBJ1-5; a possible D gene is TRBD1 (6 bases). The sequencing used cultured PBMCs, collected from culture after CMV antigen stimulation. The TCR was taken from a human donor in good health (CMV status not recorded). Some clones in this sample may be carry-over from other donors' samples. For the CDR3, the DNA is TGTGCCAGCAGTCTTGGGACACATAGCAATCAGCCCCAGCATTTT. Its translation: CASSLGTHSNQPQHF.